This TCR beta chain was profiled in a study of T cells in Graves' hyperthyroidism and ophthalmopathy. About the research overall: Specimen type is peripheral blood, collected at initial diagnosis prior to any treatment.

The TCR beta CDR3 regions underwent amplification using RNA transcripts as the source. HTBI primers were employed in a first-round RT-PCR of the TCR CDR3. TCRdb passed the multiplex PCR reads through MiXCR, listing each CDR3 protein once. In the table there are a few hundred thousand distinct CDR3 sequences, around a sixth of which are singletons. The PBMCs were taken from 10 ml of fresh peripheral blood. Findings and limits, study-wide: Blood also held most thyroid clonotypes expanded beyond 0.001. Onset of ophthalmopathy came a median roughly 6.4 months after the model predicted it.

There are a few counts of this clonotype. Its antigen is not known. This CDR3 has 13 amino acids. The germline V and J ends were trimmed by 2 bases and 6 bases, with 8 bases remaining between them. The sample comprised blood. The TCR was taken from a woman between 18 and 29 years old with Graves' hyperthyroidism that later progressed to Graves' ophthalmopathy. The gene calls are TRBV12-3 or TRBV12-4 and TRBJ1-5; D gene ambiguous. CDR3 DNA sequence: TGTGCCAGCAGTTTATTCGGGTCTCAGCCCCAGCATTTT. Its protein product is CASSLFGSQPQHF.